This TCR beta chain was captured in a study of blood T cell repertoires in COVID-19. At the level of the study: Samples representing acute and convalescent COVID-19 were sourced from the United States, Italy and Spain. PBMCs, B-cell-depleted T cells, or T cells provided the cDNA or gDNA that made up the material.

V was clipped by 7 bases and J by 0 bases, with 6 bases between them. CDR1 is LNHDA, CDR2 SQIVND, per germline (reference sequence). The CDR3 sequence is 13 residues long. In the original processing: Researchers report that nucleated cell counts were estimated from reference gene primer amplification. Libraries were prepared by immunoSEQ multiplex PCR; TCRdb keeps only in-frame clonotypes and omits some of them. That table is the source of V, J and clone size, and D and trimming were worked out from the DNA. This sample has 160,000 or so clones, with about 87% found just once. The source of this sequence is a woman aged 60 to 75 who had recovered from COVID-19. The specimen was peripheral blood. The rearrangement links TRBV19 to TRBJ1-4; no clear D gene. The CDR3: CASNPATNEKLFF. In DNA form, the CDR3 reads TGTGCCAGTAATCCTGCAACTAATGAAAAACTGTTTTTT. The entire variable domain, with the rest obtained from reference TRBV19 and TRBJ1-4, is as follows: DGGITQSPKYLFRKEGQNVTLSCEQNLNHDAMYWYRQDPGQGLRLIYYSQIVNDFQKGDIAEGYSVSREKKESFPLTVTSAQKNPTAFYLCASNPATNEKLFFGSGTQLSVL.